In this sample, the clone carrying this T cell receptor (beta chain) turned up a few times. As yet, its antigen is unknown. The data were obtained in a study of blood T cells in healthy people across ages. Findings of the study overall: No one knew whether donors had CMV, which possibly confounded expanded clonotype changes. Using unsorted PBMCs precluded a conclusive naive versus antigen-experienced comparison. Diversity estimated from one million T cells was considered an underestimate.

Next came a second PCR, run for about 7 to 12 cycles, which used a sample-barcoded 5' primer along with a J-beta primer mix. TCRdb re-called the 5' RACE reads through MiXCR, storing one row per CDR3 protein. The sample shows more than 1,400,000 distinct CDR3 sequences, 42% of them seen only once. This clonotype was sampled from a woman aged 18-30 years in good health. The sample consisted of blood.

The CDR3 DNA sequence: TGTGCCAGCAGCCAAGATTTACTGCCAAATCAGCCCCAGCATTTT. Protein sequence: CASSQDLLPNQPQHF. This sequence joins TRBV3-1 and TRBJ1-5; D is ambiguous. The V gene's germline CDR1 is LGHDT and CDR2 YNNKEL (reference sequence). The V end was cut by 0 bases, the J end by 4 bases, with 10 bases between. The CDR3 loop spans 15 amino acids.